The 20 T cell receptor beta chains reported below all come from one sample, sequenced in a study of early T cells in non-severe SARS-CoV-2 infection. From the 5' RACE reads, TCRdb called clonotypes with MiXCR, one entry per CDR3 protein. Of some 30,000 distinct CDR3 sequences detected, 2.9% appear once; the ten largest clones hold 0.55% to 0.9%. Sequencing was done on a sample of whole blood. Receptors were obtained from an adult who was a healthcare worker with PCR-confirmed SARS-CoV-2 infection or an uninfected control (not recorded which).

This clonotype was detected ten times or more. This CDR3 reads CATSRDRGTYEQYV. For the CDR3, the DNA is TGTGCCACCAGCAGAGACAGGGGCACCTACGAGCAGTACGTC. The rearrangement uses TRBV15 and TRBJ2-7; TRBD1 is a possible D gene (6 bases). The CDR3 spans 14 residues. The germline V gene encodes CDR1 LNHNV and CDR2 YYDKDF (reference sequence). Between the trimmed V and J ends, which lost 0 bases and 2 bases, there was a span of 8 bases.

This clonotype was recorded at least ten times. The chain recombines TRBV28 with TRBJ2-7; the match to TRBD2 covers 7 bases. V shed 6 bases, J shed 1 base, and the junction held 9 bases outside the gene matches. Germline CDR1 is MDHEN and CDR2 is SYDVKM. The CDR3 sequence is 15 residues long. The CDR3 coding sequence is TGTGCCAGCAGCCCGGGCGGGGGTTCGTCCTACGAGCAGTACGTC. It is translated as CASSPGGGSSYEQYV.

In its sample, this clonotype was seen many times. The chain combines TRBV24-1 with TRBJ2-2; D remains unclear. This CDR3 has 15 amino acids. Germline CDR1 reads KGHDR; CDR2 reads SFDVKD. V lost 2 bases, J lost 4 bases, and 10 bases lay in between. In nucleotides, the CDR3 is TGTGCCACCAGTGATTCCCCTCGGGCCACCGGGGAGCTGTTTTTT. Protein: CATSDSPRATGELFF.

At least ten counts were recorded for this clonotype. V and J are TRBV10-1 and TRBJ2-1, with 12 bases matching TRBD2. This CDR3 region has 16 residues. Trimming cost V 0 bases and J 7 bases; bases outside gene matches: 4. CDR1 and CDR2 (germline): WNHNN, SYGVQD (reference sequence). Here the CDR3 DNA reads TGCGCCAGCAGTGAGTCCCTAGCGGGGGGGCAGAATGAGCAGTTCTTC. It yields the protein CASSESLAGGQNEQFF.

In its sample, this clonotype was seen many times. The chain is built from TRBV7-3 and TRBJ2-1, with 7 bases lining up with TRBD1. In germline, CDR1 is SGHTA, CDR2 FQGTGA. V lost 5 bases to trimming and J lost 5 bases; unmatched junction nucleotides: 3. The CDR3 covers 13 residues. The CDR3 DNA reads TGTGCCAGCAGCCAGGGGACAGACAATGAGCAGTTCTTC. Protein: CASSQGTDNEQFF.

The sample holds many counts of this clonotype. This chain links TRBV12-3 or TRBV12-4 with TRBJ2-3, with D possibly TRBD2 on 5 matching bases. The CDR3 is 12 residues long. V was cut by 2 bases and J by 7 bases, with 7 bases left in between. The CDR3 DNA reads TGTGCCAGCAGTTTATCGGGGTATACGCAGTATTTT. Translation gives CASSLSGYTQYF.

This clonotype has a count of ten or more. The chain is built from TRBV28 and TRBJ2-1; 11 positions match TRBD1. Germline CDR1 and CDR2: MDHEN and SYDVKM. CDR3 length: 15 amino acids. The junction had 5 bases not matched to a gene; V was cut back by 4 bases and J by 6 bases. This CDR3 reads CASSWTGGLGNEQFF. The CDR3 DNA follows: TGTGCCAGCAGTTGGACAGGGGGCTTGGGCAATGAGCAGTTCTTC. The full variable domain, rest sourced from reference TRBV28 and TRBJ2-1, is DVKVTQSSRYLVKRTGEKVFLECVQDMDHENMFWYRQDPGLGLRLIYFSYDVKMKEKGDIPEGYSVSREKKERFSLILESASTNQTSMYLCASSWTGGLGNEQFFGPGTRLTVL.

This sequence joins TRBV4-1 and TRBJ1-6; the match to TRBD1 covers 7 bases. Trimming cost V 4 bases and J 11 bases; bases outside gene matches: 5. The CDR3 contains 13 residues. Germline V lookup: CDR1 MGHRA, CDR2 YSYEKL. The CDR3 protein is CASSLGQRTPLHF. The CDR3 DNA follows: TGCGCCAGCAGCCTGGGACAGAGAACACCCCTCCACTTT.

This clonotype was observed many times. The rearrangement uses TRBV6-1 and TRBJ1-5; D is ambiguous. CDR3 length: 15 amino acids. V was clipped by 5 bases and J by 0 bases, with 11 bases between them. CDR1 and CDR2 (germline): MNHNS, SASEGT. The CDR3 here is CASSSDPFSNQPQHF. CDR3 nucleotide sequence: TGTGCCAGCAGTTCCGACCCTTTTAGCAATCAGCCCCAGCATTTT.

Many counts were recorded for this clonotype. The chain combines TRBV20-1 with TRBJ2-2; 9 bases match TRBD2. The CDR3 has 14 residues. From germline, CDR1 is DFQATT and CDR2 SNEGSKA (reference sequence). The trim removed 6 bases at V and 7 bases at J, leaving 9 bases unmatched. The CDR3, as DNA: TGCAGTGCCTTTAGCGGGGGTCCTTACGGGGAGCTGTTTTTT. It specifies CSAFSGGPYGELFF.

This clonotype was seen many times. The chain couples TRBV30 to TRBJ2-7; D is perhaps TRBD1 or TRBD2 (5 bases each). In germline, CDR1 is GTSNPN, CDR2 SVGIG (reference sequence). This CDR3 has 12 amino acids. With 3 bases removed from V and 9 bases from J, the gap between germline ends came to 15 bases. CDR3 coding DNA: TGTGCCTGGAGCCCGGGACCCGGCGGGCAGTACGTC. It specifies CAWSPGPGGQYV.

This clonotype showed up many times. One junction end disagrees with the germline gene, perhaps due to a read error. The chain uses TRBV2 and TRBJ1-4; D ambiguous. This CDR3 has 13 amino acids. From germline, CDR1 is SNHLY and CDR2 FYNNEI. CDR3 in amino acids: CASKRADNKKLFF. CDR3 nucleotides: TGTGCCAGCAAGAGGGCAGATAATAAAAAACTGTTTTTT.

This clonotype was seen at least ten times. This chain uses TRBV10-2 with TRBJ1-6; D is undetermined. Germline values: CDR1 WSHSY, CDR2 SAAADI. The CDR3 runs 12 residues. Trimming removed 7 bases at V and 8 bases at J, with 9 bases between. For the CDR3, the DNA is TGCGCCAGCAAAGAGGCGTATTCACCCCTCCACTTT. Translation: CASKEAYSPLHF.

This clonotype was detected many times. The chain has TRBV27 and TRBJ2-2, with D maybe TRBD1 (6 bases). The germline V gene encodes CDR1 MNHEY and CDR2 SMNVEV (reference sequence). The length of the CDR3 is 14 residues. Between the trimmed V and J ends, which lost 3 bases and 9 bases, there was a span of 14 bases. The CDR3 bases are TGTGCCAGCAGTTTGGGTCAGGGGCTGCGGGAGCTGTTTTTT. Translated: CASSLGQGLRELFF.

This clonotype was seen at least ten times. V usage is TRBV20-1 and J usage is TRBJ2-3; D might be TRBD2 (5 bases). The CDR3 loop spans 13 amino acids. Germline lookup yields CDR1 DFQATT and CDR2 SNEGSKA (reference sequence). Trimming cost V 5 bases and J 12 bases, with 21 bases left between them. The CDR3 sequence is CSALDLVHHYQYF. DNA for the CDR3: TGCAGTGCTCTGGACTTAGTCCACCACTACCAGTATTTT.

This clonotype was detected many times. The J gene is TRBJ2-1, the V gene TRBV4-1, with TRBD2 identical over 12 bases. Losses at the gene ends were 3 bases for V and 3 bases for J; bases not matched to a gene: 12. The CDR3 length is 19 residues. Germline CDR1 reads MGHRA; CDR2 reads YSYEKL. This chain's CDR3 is CASSHLGLAGGFRYNEQFF. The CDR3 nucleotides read TGCGCCAGCAGCCATCTAGGCCTAGCGGGGGGGTTCCGCTACAATGAGCAGTTCTTC.

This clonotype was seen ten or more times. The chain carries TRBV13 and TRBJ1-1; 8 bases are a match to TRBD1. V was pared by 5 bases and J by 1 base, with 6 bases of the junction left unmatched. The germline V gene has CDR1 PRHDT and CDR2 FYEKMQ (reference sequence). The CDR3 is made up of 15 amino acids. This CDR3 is CASSTMDRENTEAFF. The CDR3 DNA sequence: TGTGCCAGCAGCACAATGGACAGGGAGAACACTGAAGCTTTCTTT. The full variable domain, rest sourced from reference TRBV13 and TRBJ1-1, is AAGVIQSPRHLIKEKRETATLKCYPIPRHDTVYWYQQGPGQDPQFLISFYEKMQSDKGSIPDRFSAQQFSDYHSELNMSSLELGDSALYFCASSTMDRENTEAFFGQGTRLTVV.

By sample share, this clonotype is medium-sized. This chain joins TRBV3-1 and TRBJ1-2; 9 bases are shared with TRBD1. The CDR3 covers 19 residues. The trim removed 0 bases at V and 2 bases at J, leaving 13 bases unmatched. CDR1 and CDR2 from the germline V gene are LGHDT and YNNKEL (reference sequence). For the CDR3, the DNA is TGTGCCAGCAGCCAAGACGCCCTGAGGACAGGGGCGCAGAACTATGGCTACACCTTC. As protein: CASSQDALRTGAQNYGYTF.

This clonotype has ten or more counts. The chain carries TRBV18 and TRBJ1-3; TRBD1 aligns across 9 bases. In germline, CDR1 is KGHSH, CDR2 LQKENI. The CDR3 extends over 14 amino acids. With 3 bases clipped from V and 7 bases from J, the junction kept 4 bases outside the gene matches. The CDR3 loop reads CASSPLDRGNTIYF. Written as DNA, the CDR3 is TGTGCCAGCTCACCCCTTGACAGGGGGAACACCATATATTTT.

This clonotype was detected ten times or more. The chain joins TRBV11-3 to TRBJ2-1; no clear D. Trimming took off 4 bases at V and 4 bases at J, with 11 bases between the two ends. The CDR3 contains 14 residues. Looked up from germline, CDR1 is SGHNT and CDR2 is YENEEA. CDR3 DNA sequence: TGTGCCAGCAGCTCGGACCCAGCATACAATGAGCAGTTCTTC. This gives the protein CASSSDPAYNEQFF.